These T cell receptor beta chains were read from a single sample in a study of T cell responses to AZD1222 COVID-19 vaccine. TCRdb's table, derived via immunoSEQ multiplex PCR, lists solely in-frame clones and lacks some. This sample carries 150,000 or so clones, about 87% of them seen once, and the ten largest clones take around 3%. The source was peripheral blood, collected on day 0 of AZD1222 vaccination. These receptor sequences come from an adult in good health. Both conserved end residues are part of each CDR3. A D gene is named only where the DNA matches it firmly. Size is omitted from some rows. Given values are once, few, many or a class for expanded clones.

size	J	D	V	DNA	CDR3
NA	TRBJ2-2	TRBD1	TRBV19	TGTGCCAGTAGTCCCACAGGGGCCGCCGGGGAGCTGTTTTTT	CASSPTGAAGELFF
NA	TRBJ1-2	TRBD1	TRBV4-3	TGCGCCAGCAGCCACCAGTTTCTAGGACAGGGGGCGCAAGGCTACACCTTC	CASSHQFLGQGAQGYTF
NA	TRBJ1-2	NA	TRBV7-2	TGTGCCAGCAGCTTAGGACCGGAGACAGTATATGGCTACACCTTC	CASSLGPETVYGYTF
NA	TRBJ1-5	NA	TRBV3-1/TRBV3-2	TGTGCCAGCAGCCGAGACAGGCTTCAGCCCCAGCATTTT	CASSRDRLQPQHF
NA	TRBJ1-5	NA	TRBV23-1	TGCGCCAGCAGCCGGGGTGGGGGAATCAATCAGCCCCAGCATTTT	CASSRGGGINQPQHF
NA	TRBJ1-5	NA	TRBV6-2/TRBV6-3	TGTGCCAGCAGCCCTACCAACTGGGCCCAGCATTTT	CASSPTNWAQHF
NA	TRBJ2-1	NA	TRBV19	TGTGCCAGTAGTATAAACACGAGGGGCAATGAGCAGTTCTTC	CASSINTRGNEQFF
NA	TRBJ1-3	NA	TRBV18	TGTGCCAGCTCACCAAACCCCAGTTTACTTTCTGGAAACACCATATATTTT	CASSPNPSLLSGNTIYF
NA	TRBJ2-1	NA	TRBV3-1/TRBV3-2	TGTGCCAGCAGCCCACTAGTGAGCTCCTACAATGAGCAGTTCTTC	CASSPLVSSYNEQFF
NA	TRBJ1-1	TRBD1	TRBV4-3	TGCGCCAGCAGCCAAGGTCCCGGACAGGGGGGGCGAGCTTTCTTT	CASSQGPGQGGRAFF
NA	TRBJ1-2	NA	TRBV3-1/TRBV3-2	TGTGCCAGCAGCCAAGAGGGGCTTGGGGCAGCTAACTATGGCTACACCTTC	CASSQEGLGAANYGYTF
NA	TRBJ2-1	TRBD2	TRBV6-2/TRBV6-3	TGTGCCAGCAGCCAGGAGATACTAGCGGGGGCCTCGGATGAGCAGTTCTTC	CASSQEILAGASDEQFF
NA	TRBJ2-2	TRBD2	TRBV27	TGTGCCAGCAGTTTGGAGCGGGGGGGCACCGGGGAGCTGTTTTTT	CASSLERGGTGELFF
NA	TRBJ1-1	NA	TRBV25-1	TGTGCCAGCAGTGAGACAGTGATGAACACTGAAGCTTTCTTT	CASSETVMNTEAFF
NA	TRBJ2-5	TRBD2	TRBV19	TGTGCCAGTAGTATTACTAGCGGGGGGTTCCAAGAGACCCAGTACTTC	CASSITSGGFQETQYF
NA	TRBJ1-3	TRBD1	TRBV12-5	TGTGCTAGTGCAACGGGACAGGGGATCTCTGGAAACACCATATATTTT	CASATGQGISGNTIYF
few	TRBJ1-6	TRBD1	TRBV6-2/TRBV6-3	TGTGCCAGCAGTTACGGTGGGACAGGGGTTTCACCCCTCCACTTT	CASSYGGTGVSPLHF
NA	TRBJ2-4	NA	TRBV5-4	TGTGCCAGCAGCGGGACGGAAGCCAAAAACATTCAGTACTTC	CASSGTEAKNIQYF
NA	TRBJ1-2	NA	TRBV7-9	TGTGCCAGCAGCTTAGAAGGACGTGTCGTGGGGGGCTACACCTTC	CASSLEGRVVGGYTF
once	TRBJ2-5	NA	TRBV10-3	TGTGCCATCAGTGAAACGCAGGGGGGGAGTGAGACCCAGTACTTC	CAISETQGGSETQYF
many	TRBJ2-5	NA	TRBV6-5	TGTGCCAGCAGTTACGCTCCGCAAGAGACCCAGTACTTC	CASSYAPQETQYF
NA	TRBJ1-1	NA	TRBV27	TGTGCCAGTAACGACAGAGTTAGGATGAACACTGAAGCTTTCTTT	CASNDRVRMNTEAFF
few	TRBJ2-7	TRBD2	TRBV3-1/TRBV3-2	TGTGCCAGCAGCCCGGGACTAGCGGGGGGGCGAGAGCAGTACTTC	CASSPGLAGGREQYF
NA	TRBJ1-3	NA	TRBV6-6	TGTGCCACCCAGAAGGGGACCTCTGGAAACACCATATATTTT	CATQKGTSGNTIYF